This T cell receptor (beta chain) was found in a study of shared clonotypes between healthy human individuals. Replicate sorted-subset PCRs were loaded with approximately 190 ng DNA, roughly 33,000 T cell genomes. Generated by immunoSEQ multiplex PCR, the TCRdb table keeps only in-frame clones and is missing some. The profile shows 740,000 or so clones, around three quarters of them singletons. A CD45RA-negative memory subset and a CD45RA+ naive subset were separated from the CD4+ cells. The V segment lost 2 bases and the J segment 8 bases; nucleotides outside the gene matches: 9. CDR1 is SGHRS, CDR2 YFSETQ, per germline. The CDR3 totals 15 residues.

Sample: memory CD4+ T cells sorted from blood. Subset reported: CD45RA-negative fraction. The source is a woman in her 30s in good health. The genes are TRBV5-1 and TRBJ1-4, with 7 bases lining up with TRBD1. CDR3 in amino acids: CASSFVGQNKEKLFF. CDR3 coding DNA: TGCGCCAGCAGCTTTGTGGGACAGAATAAGGAAAAACTGTTTTTT.